A single count supports the clone carrying this T cell receptor (beta chain). What it binds is unknown. The data were taken from a study of shared clonotypes between healthy human individuals. General observations from the study: Large sequencing depth failed to make sorted-subset sequencing complete, rarefaction showed. Apart from blood, nothing was sampled; tissue repertoires likely differ.

Method: immunoSEQ multiplex PCR; TCRdb's copy keeps in-frame clones and lacks some. The repertoire holds 330,000 or so clones, with around 70% as singletons. The CDR3 has 14 amino acids. V was clipped by 5 bases and J by 1 base, with 8 bases between them. Germline V gene lookup returns CDR1 MDHEN and CDR2 SYDVKM. The chain joins TRBV28 to TRBJ2-2, with D perhaps TRBD1 (5 bases). The clonotype was recovered from a man aged 30 to 45 in good health. Input material: memory CD4+ T cells sorted from blood. Indicated subset: CD45RA-negative fraction. CDR3 sequence: CASSITGNTGELFF. CDR3 DNA: TGTGCCAGCAGTATAACAGGGAACACCGGGGAGCTGTTTTTT.